Shown below are 10 T cell receptor beta chains from a single sample sequenced in a study of T-cell memory formation after mild COVID-19. In TCRdb, the 5' RACE reads were re-called with MiXCR into one record per CDR3 protein. The sample contains some 290,000 distinct CDR3 sequences, about 16% of which appear only once. The sequenced material came from PBMCs or a T cell subset sorted from them (not recorded which). These receptors were taken from a man between 18 and 35 years old who had mild COVID-19 (a few samples of this study predate the infection). Cell type and time point are not known.

CDR3 sequence (DNA): TGTGCCACCAGCAGGGGGTTCAGGCAGAACACTGAAGCTTTCTTT. Residues: CATSRGFRQNTEAFF. The J gene is TRBJ1-1, the V gene TRBV15; D is unclear. Deletions cut 3 bases from V and 1 base from J, with 12 bases between. Germline V lookup: CDR1 LNHNV, CDR2 YYDKDF (reference sequence). The CDR3 is made up of 15 amino acids.

This clonotype came up many times. This chain connects TRBV7-6 to TRBJ2-3, with TRBD2 identical over 7 bases. Germline CDR1 SGHVS, CDR2 FNYEAQ. CDR3 length: 14 residues. J lost 5 bases, V lost 2 bases, and 4 bases had no gene match. CDR3 region: CASSLTGGGDTQYF. CDR3 bases: TGTGCCAGCAGCTTAACGGGGGGTGGAGATACGCAGTATTTT.

This sequence joins TRBV12-5 and TRBJ2-7; D gene unclear. Germline V gene lookup returns CDR1 LGHNT and CDR2 FRNRAP. The CDR3 is made up of 12 amino acids. Deletions cut 4 bases from V and 2 bases from J, with 6 bases between. CDR3 sequence: CASGSGPYEQYF. CDR3 coding DNA: TGTGCTAGTGGTTCTGGACCCTACGAGCAGTACTTC.

The V and J genes are TRBV7-8 and TRBJ2-1; 11 bases agree with TRBD2. Looked up from germline, CDR1 is SGHVS and CDR2 is FQNEAQ. The ends lost 5 bases at V and 0 bases at J; junction bases unmatched: 6. This CDR3 has 17 residues. This chain's CDR3 is CASSTTSGGSSYNEQFF. In DNA, the CDR3 is TGTGCCAGCAGCACAACTAGCGGGGGCAGCTCCTACAATGAGCAGTTCTTC.

This clonotype has a count of ten or more. The CDR3 DNA sequence: TGTGCCAGCAGCACGACAGCCTACGAGCAGTACTTC. It encodes CASSTTAYEQYF. The chain links TRBV7-8 to TRBJ2-7; tentative D call: TRBD1 (5 bases). The length of the CDR3 is 12 residues. V lost 5 bases and J 2 bases, leaving 7 bases between the germline ends. The germline V gene encodes CDR1 SGHVS and CDR2 FQNEAQ.

This clonotype was detected ten times or more. The genes are TRBV2 and TRBJ1-2; TRBD1 might be the D (5 bases). Germline CDR1 SNHLY, CDR2 FYNNEI. V was shortened by 5 bases and J by 4 bases, with 11 bases between the two germline ends. The CDR3 is 13 amino acids. CDR3 bases: TGTGCCAGCAGTCCGGGGACTTTCTATGGCTACACCTTC. This sequence encodes CASSPGTFYGYTF.

This clonotype has only a few counts. This chain connects TRBV5-1 to TRBJ2-7; the D is unclear. The length of the CDR3 is 13 residues. The V and J ends lost 3 bases and 0 bases respectively, with 7 bases between them. Germline lookup yields CDR1 SGHRS and CDR2 YFSETQ. The CDR3 loop is CASSSDGSYEQYF. The CDR3 DNA follows: TGCGCCAGCAGCTCGGACGGCTCCTACGAGCAGTACTTC.

This clonotype came up many times. This chain joins TRBV5-6 and TRBJ2-1, with a tentative D call TRBD2 (7 bases). The CDR3 sequence is 15 residues long. The germline V gene has CDR1 SGHDT and CDR2 YYEEEE. V dropped 2 bases and J dropped 4 bases, with 13 bases sitting between them. The CDR3 spells CASSFGGRRYNEQFF. CDR3 DNA: TGTGCCAGCAGCTTCGGGGGGCGGAGATACAATGAGCAGTTCTTC.

The genes are TRBV7-2 and TRBJ1-5; a possible D gene is TRBD1 (5 bases). Trimming left V 4 bases short and J 6 bases short, with 16 bases between. Germline loops: CDR1 SGHTA, CDR2 FQGNSA. This CDR3 spans 15 amino acids. The CDR3 DNA follows: TGTGCCAGCAGCTACCGTGCAGGTGGGGGTCAGCCCCAGCATTTT. Translating it yields CASSYRAGGGQPQHF.

This sequence joins TRBV20-1 and TRBJ2-3; a weak D match, TRBD2 (5 bases). CDR3 length: 12 amino acids. Trimming left V 5 bases short and J 6 bases short, with 12 bases between. Germline loops: CDR1 DFQATT, CDR2 SNEGSKA (reference sequence). The DNA of the CDR3 is TGCAGTGCTCACCGGGGAGTGGATACGCAGTATTTT. This sequence encodes CSAHRGVDTQYF.